The 13 T cell receptor beta chains below come from one sample, sequenced in a study of blood T cell repertoires in COVID-19. Measured with immunoSEQ multiplex PCR; TCRdb has only the in-frame clones, and not every one. The sample has 200,000 to 250,000 clones, about 84% seen once. The specimen was PBMCs or T cells enriched from blood (not recorded which). The receptor set was obtained from a woman in her 40s with acute COVID-19.

The chain has TRBV3-1 (or the pseudogene TRBV3-2) and TRBJ2-3; the D gene is possibly TRBD2 (5 bases). This CDR3 region has 13 residues. In germline, CDR1 is LGHDT, CDR2 YNNKEL (reference sequence). Trimming left V 4 bases short and J 5 bases short, with 10 bases between. The CDR3 DNA reads TGTGCCAGCAGCCCCCCCCGGGGAGATACGCAGTATTTT. Translating it yields CASSPPRGDTQYF.

This clone is a singleton in its sample. The gene calls are TRBV9 and TRBJ2-7, with TRBD2 matching over 7 bases. The CDR3 sequence is 15 residues long. With V trimmed by 0 bases and J by 5 bases, 8 bases remained unmatched. Germline loops: CDR1 SGDLS, CDR2 YYNGEE. In DNA form, the CDR3 reads TGTGCCAGCAGCGTAGATGCAGGGACTATGAACGAGCAGTACTTC. Translation: CASSVDAGTMNEQYF.

The genes are TRBV11-3 and TRBJ2-1, with TRBD2 matching over 8 bases. Germline loops: CDR1 SGHNT, CDR2 YENEEA. V shed 3 bases and J 8 bases; nucleotides not matched to a gene: 9. CDR3 length: 15 residues. The CDR3 loop reads CASSLMIAGTDEQFF. The DNA for the CDR3 is TGTGCCAGCAGCTTGATGATAGCGGGAACAGATGAGCAGTTCTTC.

The chain combines TRBV28 with TRBJ1-5, with D possibly being TRBD1 (5 bases). The V gene lost 5 bases and the J gene lost 0 bases, with 11 bases spanning the gap. The CDR3 sequence is 15 residues long. Per the germline V gene, CDR1 is MDHEN and CDR2 is SYDVKM. The CDR3 loop reads CASSIDSFSNQPQHF. DNA of the CDR3: TGTGCCAGCAGTATAGACAGTTTTAGCAATCAGCCCCAGCATTTT.

This clone was observed a handful of times. This rearrangement joins TRBV19 to TRBJ2-2; TRBD1 matches at 8 bases. The CDR3 runs 14 residues. Trimming took 7 bases from V and 3 from J; bases not matched to a gene: 4. CDR1 and CDR2 from the germline V gene are LNHDA and SQIVND (reference sequence). The CDR3 nucleotides read TGTGCCAGTAACCAGGGGGCGGACACCGGGGAGCTGTTTTTT. It is translated as CASNQGADTGELFF.

This sequence joins TRBV29-1 and TRBJ1-1; a weak D match, TRBD1 (6 bases). Germline assignment: CDR1 SQVTM and CDR2 ANQGSEA. V lost 7 bases, J lost 0 bases, and 12 bases lay in between. The CDR3 consists of 13 residues. The CDR3 region has the DNA TGCAGCGCTTCCCAGGGGTTGAACACTGAAGCTTTCTTT. It codes for CSASQGLNTEAFF.

The chain has TRBV5-4 and TRBJ1-6; D uncertain. Per the germline V gene, CDR1 is SGHNT and CDR2 is YYREEE (reference sequence). Trimming pared 4 bases from V and 9 bases from J, leaving 14 bases between. The CDR3 is made up of 14 amino acids. Here the CDR3 DNA reads TGTGCCAGCAGCATTAAGGATCGCGGTTCACCCCTCCACTTT. This translates into CASSIKDRGSPLHF.

This rearrangement joins TRBV10-3 to TRBJ1-5; possible D gene TRBD1, 6 bases. CDR3 length: 14 amino acids. CDR1 and CDR2 (germline): ENHRY, SYGVKD. The ends were cut back, 8 bases at V and 4 bases at J, with 15 bases in the middle. CDR3 sequence reads: CAIAEDRENQPQHF. CDR3 sequence (DNA): TGTGCCATCGCCGAGGACAGAGAAAATCAGCCCCAGCATTTT.

The CDR3 protein is CASSYPSAGTHEQETQYF. The DNA of the CDR3 is TGTGCCAGCAGTTATCCAAGCGCGGGCACTCACGAGCAAGAGACCCAGTACTTC. The rearrangement links TRBV6-2 or TRBV6-3 to TRBJ2-5; perhaps TRBD2 as D (5 bases). V lost 3 bases and J lost 2, with 22 bases in between. Germline-derived CDR1 and CDR2 are MNHEY and SVGEGT. The CDR3 is made up of 18 amino acids.

Concerning this clone: One end of the junction is discordant with germline, which a read error may explain. CDR3 protein: CASSRQPGTGGETQYF. CDR3 nucleotides: TGTGCTAGCAGCCGGCAACCTGGGACAGGGGGTGAGACCCAGTACTTC. The chain has TRBV7-7 and TRBJ2-5; TRBD1 matches at 11 bases. Germline CDR1 and CDR2: SSHAT and FNYEAQ (reference sequence). The length of the CDR3 is 16 residues.

The chain carries TRBV19 and TRBJ1-2, with TRBD1 matching 8 bases. Germline lookup yields CDR1 LNHDA and CDR2 SQIVND (reference sequence). CDR3 length equals 14 residues. The V segment lost 5 bases and the J segment 3 bases; nucleotides outside the gene matches: 5. CDR3 amino acids: CASSLDRGDYGYTF. CDR3 DNA: TGTGCCAGTAGTCTCGACAGGGGAGACTATGGCTACACCTTC. Together with reference TRBV19 and TRBJ1-2, the CDR3 gives the full variable domain: DGGITQSPKYLFRKEGQNVTLSCEQNLNHDAMYWYRQDPGQGLRLIYYSQIVNDFQKGDIAEGYSVSREKKESFPLTVTSAQKNPTAFYLCASSLDRGDYGYTFGSGTRLTVV.

The CDR3 is CASSPLDRVKDEQYF. CDR3 nucleotides: TGTGCCAGCTCACCACTGGACAGGGTGAAGGACGAGCAGTACTTC. The chain combines TRBV18 with TRBJ2-7; 8 positions agree with TRBD1. Germline CDR1 reads KGHSH; CDR2 reads LQKENI. The CDR3 has 15 amino acids. The V segment lost 1 base and the J segment 5 bases; nucleotides outside the gene matches: 7.

This clone was seen only once. V usage is TRBV4-3 and J usage is TRBJ2-2; D perhaps matches TRBD1 (7 bases). In germline, CDR1 is LGHNA, CDR2 YSLEER. The CDR3 extends over 15 amino acids. Trimming cost V 1 base and J 5 bases, with 11 bases left between them. Here the CDR3 reads CASSQGAGGTGELFF. The DNA of the CDR3 is TGCGCCAGCAGCCAAGGAGCAGGGGGGACCGGGGAGCTGTTTTTT.